This TCR beta chain stems from a study of blood T cell repertoires in COVID-19. Study as a whole: Italy, Spain and the United States were the sources of the convalescent and acute COVID-19 samples.

CDR1 is SGHDT, CDR2 YYEEEE, per germline. The CDR3 consists of 13 residues. Trimming shortened V by 7 bases and J by 0 bases, and 10 bases separated the two germline ends. Method: immunoSEQ multiplex PCR; TCRdb's copy keeps in-frame clones and lacks some. The data show over 250,000 clones, 75% to 90% seen once. This TCR derives from a woman in her 70s with acute or convalescent COVID-19. Source material: peripheral blood. The gene calls are TRBV5-6 and TRBJ1-1; D remains unclear. Written as DNA, the CDR3 is TGTGCCAGCGGCAAAGATTTGAACACTGAAGCTTTCTTT. Translated: CASGKDLNTEAFF.